This TCR beta chain was identified during a study of T cell repertoires in cytomegalovirus infection (dated by TCRdb to the late 2010s). A note on the overall study: Because public TCR beta signatures pointed to carriage of CMV infection together with the matching HLA type, the HLA type of each donor mattered for the analysis.

V is shortened by 4 bases, J by 9 bases, and the region joining them spans 13 bases. The germline V gene provides CDR1 SGHDT and CDR2 YYEEEE. The CDR3 measures 13 amino acids from cysteine to phenylalanine. The DNA shown is the 39-base CDR3, in frame from base 1. Only one count was recorded for this clonotype. Its cognate antigen has yet to be identified. No much larger clone exists at a distance of one base, and base qualities are not known. A single read counts as weak evidence. What the work shows at the level of the full study, not this receptor alone: The ex vivo response was dominated by HLA-C-restricted CMV-specific TCR beta clonotypes, and the single most frequent clonotype in two of eight donors was supplied by these HLA-C-restricted clonotypes. In both this cohort and an independent roughly 350-donor cohort, the cumulative frequency of public TCR beta family members distinguished carriers of CMV infection plus the relevant HLA type.

The sequencer was an Illumina HiSeq 1500. TCRdb trimmed public reads at Q25 via fastp, called clones via MiXCR and kept in-frame beta chains. Every CDR3 protein is listed once, alongside the most common genes and DNA of its rows. The sample records roughly 720,000 distinct CDR3 sequences, less than 40% of which are singletons. In total, the top ten clones hold around 2.6% of the sample. The sequencing sample was made of PBMCs. The receptor was derived from a human donor in good health (CMV status not recorded). Some clones in this sample may be carry-over from other donors' samples. This receptor chain uses TRBV5-6 and TRBJ2-2; the D segment cannot be called with confidence. The nucleotide sequence reads TGTGCCAGCAGCCGCCGGTTGAGGCGGGAGCTGTTTTTT. This translates into CASSRRLRRELFF.